The clone carrying this T cell receptor beta chain was counted a few times. Antigen specificity is unknown. Compared with germline, one end of the junction differs, possibly owing to a read error. Unsorted bulk tissue, 20-30 mg of it, served as the source for co-extraction of RNA and DNA. This CDR3 is built from 13 residues. Germline lookup yields CDR1 SGHRS and CDR2 YFSETQ. The source of the sample is a study of tumor-infiltrating lymphocytes in primary liver carcinoma. Study-level points and caveats: A significantly higher top-250-clone fraction was recorded for tumors than for blood (p = 0.039).

Production of TCR beta cDNA used around 500 ng total RNA together with a constant-region primer. Slightly modified ARM-PCR with three nested multiplex PCR rounds yielded TCR beta libraries. TRBV1-TRBV30 forward and Cbeta reverse primers drove the first two approximately 10-cycle rounds. In TCRdb, the multiplex PCR reads were re-called with MiXCR into one record per CDR3 protein. The repertoire holds about 120,000 distinct CDR3 sequences, with 65% to 75% as singletons. The rearrangement links TRBV5-1 to TRBJ2-2; D assignment may be TRBD1 or TRBD2 (5 bases each). Material: tumor-adjacent normal liver tissue. This TCR derives from a woman in her fifties or sixties with primary liver carcinoma and hepatitis B virus infection. CDR3 residues: CASSLVGPGELVF. CDR3 nucleotides: TGCGCCAGCAGCTTGGTGGGGCCCGGGGAGCTGGTTTTT.